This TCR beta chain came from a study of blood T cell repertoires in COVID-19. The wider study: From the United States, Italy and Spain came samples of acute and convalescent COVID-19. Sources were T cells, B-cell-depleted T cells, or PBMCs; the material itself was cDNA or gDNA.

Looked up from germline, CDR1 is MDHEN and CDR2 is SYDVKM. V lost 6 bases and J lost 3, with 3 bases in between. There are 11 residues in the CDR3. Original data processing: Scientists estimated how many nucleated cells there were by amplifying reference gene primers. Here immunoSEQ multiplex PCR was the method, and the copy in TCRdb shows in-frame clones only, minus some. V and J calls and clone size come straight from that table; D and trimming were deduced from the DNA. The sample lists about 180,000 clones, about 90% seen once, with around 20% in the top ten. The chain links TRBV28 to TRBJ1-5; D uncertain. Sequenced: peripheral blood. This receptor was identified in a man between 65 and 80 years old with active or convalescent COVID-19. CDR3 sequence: CASSVNQPQHF. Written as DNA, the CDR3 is TGTGCCAGCAGCGTCAATCAGCCCCAGCATTTT.